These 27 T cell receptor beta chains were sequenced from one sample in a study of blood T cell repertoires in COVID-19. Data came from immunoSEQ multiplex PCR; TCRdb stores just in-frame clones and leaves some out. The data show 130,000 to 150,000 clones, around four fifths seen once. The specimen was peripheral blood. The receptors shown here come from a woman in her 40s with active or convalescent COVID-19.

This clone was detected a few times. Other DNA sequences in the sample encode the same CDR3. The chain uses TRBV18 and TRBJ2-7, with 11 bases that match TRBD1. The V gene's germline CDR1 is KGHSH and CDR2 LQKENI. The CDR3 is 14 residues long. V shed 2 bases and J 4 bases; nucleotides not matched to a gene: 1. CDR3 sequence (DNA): TGTGCCAGCTCACCAGGGGACAGGGGGTACGAGCAGTACTTC. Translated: CASSPGDRGYEQYF.

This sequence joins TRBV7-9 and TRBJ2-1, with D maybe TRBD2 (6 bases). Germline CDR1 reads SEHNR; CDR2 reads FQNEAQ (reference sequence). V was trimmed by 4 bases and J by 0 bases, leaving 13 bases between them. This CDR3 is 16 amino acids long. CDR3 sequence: CASSSDLASSYNEQFF. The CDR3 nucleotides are TGTGCCAGCAGCTCGGATCTAGCGAGCTCCTACAATGAGCAGTTCTTC.

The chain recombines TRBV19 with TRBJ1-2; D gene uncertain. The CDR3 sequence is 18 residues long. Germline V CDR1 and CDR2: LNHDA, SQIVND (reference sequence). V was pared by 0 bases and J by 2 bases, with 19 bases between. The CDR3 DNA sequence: TGTGCCAGTAGTATAGAGTCCCGCGGGTCCGAAAGGAACTATGGCTACACCTTC. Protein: CASSIESRGSERNYGYTF.

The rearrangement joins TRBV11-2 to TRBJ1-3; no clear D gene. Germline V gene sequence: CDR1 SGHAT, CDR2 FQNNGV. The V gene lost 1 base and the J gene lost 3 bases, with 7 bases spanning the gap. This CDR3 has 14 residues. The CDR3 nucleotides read TGTGCCAGCAGCTTAGTTCAGGTTGGAAACACCATATATTTT. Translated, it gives CASSLVQVGNTIYF.

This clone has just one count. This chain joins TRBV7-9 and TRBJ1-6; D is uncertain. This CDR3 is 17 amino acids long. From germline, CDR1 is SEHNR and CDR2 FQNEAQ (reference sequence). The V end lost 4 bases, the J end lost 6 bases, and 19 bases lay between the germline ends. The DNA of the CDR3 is TGTGCCAGCAGCTCCCGAGGCGGGAGAGAGAGTAATTCACCCCTCCACTTT. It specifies CASSSRGGRESNSPLHF.

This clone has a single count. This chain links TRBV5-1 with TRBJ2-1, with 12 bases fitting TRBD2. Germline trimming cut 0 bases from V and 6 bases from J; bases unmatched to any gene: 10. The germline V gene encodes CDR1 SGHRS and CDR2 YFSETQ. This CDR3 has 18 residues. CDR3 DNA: TGCGCCAGCAGCTTGGCACGGACTAGCGGGAATGGGCGCAATGAGCAGTTCTTC. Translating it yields CASSLARTSGNGRNEQFF. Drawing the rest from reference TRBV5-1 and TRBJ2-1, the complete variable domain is KAGVTQTPRYLIKTRGQQVTLSCSPISGHRSVSWYQQTPGQGLQFLFEYFSETQRNKGNFPGRFSGRQFSNSRSEMNVSTLELGDSALYLCASSLARTSGNGRNEQFFGPGTRLTVL.

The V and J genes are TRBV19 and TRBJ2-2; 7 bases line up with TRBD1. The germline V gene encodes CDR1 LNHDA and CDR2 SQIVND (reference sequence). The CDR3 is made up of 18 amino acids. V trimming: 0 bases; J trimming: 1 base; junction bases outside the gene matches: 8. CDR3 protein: CASSIDRKYRGNTGELFF. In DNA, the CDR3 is TGTGCCAGTAGTATAGATCGGAAGTACAGGGGGAACACCGGGGAGCTGTTTTTT.

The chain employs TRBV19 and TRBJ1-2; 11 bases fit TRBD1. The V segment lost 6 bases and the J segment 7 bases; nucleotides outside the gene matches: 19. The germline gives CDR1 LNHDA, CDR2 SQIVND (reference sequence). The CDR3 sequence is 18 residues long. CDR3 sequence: CASSLPGQGVLYGSGYTF. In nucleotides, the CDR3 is TGTGCCAGTAGCCTCCCGGGACAGGGGGTTCTTTATGGCTCTGGCTACACCTTC.

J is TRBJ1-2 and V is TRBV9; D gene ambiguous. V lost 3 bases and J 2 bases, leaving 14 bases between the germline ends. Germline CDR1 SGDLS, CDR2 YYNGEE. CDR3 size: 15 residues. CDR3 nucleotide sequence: TGTGCCAGCAGCGGCCGCGGGCGTAGGAACTATGGCTACACCTTC. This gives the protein CASSGRGRRNYGYTF.

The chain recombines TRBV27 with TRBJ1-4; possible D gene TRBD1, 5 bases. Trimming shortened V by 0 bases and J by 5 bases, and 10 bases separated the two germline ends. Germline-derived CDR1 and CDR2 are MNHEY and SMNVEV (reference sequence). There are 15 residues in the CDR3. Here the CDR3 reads CASSLSTDENEKLFF. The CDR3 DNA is TGTGCCAGCAGTTTATCGACAGATGAAAATGAAAAACTGTTTTTT. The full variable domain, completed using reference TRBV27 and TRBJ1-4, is EAQVTQNPRYLITVTGKKLTVTCSQNMNHEYMSWYRQDPGLGLRQIYYSMNVEVTDKGDVPEGYKVSRKEKRNFPLILESPSPNQTSLYFCASSLSTDENEKLFFGSGTQLSVL.

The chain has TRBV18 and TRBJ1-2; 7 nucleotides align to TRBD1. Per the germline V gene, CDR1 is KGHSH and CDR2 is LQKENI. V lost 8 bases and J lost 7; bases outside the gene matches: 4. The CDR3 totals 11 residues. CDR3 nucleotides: TGTGCCAGCACTAACAGGGGTGGCTACACCTTC. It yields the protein CASTNRGGYTF.

The CDR3 here is CASSYASGSLSYEQYF. In DNA, the CDR3 is TGTGCCAGCAGTTACGCGTCAGGGTCCCTCTCCTACGAGCAGTACTTC. This rearrangement joins TRBV6-5 to TRBJ2-7; a possible D gene is TRBD1 (5 bases). CDR1 MNHEY and CDR2 SVGAGI come from the germline V gene. This CDR3 has 16 residues. The V end lost 2 bases, the J end lost 0 bases, and 14 bases lay between the germline ends.

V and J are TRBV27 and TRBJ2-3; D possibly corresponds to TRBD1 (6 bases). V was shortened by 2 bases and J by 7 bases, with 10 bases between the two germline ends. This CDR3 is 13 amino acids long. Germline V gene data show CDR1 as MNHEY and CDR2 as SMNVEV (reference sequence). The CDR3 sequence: CASSLNRDHTQYF. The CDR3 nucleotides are TGTGCCAGCAGTTTAAACAGGGATCATACGCAGTATTTT.

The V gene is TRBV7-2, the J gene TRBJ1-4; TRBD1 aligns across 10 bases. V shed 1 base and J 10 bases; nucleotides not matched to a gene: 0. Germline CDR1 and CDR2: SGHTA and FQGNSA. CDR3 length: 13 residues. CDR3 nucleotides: TGTGCCAGCAGCTTAGGGACAGGGGGAAAACTGTTTTTT. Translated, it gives CASSLGTGGKLFF.

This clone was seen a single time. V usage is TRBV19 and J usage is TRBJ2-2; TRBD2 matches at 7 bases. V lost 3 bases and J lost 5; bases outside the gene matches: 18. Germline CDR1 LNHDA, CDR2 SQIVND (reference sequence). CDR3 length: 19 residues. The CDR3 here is CASSIGRTHATWETGELFF. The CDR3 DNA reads TGTGCCAGTAGTATCGGGAGGACCCACGCCACATGGGAGACCGGGGAGCTGTTTTTT.

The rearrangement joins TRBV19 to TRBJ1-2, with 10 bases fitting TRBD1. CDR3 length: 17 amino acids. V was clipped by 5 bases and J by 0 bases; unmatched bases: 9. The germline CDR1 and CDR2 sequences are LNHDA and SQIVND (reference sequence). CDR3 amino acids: CASSPRDRGPANYGYTF. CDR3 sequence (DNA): TGTGCCAGTAGTCCCCGGGACAGGGGCCCAGCTAACTATGGCTACACCTTC.

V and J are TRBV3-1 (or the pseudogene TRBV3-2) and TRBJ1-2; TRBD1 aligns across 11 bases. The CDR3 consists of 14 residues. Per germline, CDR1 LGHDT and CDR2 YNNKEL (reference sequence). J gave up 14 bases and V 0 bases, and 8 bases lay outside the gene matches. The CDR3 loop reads CASSQEVGTGGSTF. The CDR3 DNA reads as TGTGCCAGCAGCCAAGAAGTGGGGACAGGGGGATCTACCTTC.

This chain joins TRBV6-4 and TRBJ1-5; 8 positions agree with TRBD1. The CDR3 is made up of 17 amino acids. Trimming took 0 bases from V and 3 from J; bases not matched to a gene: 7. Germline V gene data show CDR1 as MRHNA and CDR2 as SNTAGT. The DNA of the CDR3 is TGTGCCAGCAGTGACTCATTCCACAGGGGGAACAATCAGCCCCAGCATTTT. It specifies CASSDSFHRGNNQPQHF.

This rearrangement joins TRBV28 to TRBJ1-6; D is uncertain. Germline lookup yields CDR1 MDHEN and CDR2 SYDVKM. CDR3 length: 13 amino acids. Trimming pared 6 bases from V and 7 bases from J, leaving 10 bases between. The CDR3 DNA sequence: TGTGCCAGCAGGGGAGCACTCAATTCACCCCTCCACTTT. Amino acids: CASRGALNSPLHF.

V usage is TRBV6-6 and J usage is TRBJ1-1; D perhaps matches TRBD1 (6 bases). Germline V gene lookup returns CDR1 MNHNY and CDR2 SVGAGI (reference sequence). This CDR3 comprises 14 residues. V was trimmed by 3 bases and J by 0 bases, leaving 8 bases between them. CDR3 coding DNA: TGTGCCAGCAGTTATGGACAGATGAACACTGAAGCTTTCTTT. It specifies CASSYGQMNTEAFF.

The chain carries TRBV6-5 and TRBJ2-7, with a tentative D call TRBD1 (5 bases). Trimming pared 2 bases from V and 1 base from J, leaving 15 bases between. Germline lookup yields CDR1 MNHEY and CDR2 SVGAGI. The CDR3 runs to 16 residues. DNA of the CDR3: TGTGCCAGCAGTTACCGGCACAGGCCAACTTCCTACGAGCAGTACTTC. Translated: CASSYRHRPTSYEQYF.

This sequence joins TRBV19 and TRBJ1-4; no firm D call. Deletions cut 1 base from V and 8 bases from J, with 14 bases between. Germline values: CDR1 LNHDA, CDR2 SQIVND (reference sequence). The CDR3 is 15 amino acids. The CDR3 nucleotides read TGTGCCAGTAGTATAGCACGCGGTCGGCTGGAAAAACTGTTTTTT. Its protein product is CASSIARGRLEKLFF.

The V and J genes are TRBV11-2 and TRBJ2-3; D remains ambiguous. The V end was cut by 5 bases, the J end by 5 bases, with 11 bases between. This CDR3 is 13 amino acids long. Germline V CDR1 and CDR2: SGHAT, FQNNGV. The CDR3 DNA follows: TGTGCCAGCAGCCTTGGGTCGGGAGATACGCAGTATTTT. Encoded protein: CASSLGSGDTQYF.

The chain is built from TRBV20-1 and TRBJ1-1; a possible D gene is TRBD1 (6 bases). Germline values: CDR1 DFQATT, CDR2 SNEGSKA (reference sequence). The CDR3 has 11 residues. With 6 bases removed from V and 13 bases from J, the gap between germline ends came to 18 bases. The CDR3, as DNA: TGCAGTGCACGAAACAGGGATCGGGGTTTCTTT. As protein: CSARNRDRGFF.

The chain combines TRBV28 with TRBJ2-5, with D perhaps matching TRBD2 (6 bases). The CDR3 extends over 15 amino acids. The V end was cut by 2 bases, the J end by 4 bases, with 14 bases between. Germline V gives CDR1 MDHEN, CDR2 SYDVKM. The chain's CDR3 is CASSLGGAISETQYF. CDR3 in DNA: TGTGCCAGCAGTTTAGGAGGGGCGATTTCAGAGACCCAGTACTTC.

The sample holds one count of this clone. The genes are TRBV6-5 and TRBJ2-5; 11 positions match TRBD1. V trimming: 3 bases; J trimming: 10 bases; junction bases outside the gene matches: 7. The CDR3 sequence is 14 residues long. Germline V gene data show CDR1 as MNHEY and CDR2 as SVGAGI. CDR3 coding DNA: TGTGCCAGCAGTTATCAGGGGACAGGGGGGGTCCAGTACTTC. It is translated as CASSYQGTGGVQYF.

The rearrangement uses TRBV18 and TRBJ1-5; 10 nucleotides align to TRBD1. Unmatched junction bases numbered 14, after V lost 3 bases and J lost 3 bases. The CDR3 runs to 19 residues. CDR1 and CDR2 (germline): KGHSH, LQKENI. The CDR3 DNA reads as TGTGCCAGCTCACCGCAGCGAATATCCGGGACAGGGGACAATCAGCCCCAGCATTTT. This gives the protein CASSPQRISGTGDNQPQHF.